Listed below are T cell receptor beta chains from one sample, sequenced in a study of blood T cell repertoires in COVID-19. Only in-frame clones appear in the TCRdb table, and some are missing; sequencing was by immunoSEQ multiplex PCR. The sample lists hundreds of thousands of clones; about 90% were seen once. Input material: PBMCs or T cells enriched from blood (not recorded which). The receptors were gathered from a man in his fifties or sixties who had been exposed to COVID-19. Both conserved end residues are part of each CDR3. A D gene is named only where the DNA matches it firmly. Some rows mark clone size as missing; the rest say once, few, many or name a class of expanded clone.

clone size,V gene,J gene,D gene,CDR3 DNA,CDR3 protein
NA,TRBV19,TRBJ2-1,TRBD2,TGTGCCAGTAGTATCGGGACTAGCGGCCACAATGAGCAGTTCTTC,CASSIGTSGHNEQFF
NA,TRBV28,TRBJ1-1,NA,TGTGCCAGCAGTCCAGTTGGGCTTAAGAGAACTGAAGCTTTCTTT,CASSPVGLKRTEAFF
NA,TRBV28,TRBJ1-4,NA,TGTGCCAGCAGTTTTTGGGGGGACGGCGACGAAAAACTGTTTTTT,CASSFWGDGDEKLFF
few,TRBV12-3/TRBV12-4,TRBJ1-1,TRBD1,TGTGCCAGCAGTAGAAACAGGGGTGAAGCTTTCTTT,CASSRNRGEAFF
NA,TRBV28,TRBJ2-1,NA,TGTGCCAGCAGTCCCCCTGGGAGCTCCTACAATGAGCAGTTCTTC,CASSPPGSSYNEQFF
NA,TRBV19,TRBJ1-5,NA,TGTGCCAGTAGTGTAAGGACAGAGATGTATAGCAATCAGCCCCAGCATTTT,CASSVRTEMYSNQPQHF
NA,TRBV28,TRBJ1-5,TRBD1,TGTGCCAGCAGACGGACAGGGTCTGGCAATCAGCCCCAGCATTTT,CASRRTGSGNQPQHF
NA,TRBV30,TRBJ2-7,TRBD1,TGTGCCTGGAGCCTCCGGGACAGGGGGCTCAACGAGCAGTACTTC,CAWSLRDRGLNEQYF
NA,TRBV5-6,TRBJ1-5,NA,TGTGCCAGCAGCTTCAGGGGATTGGATCAGCCCCAGCATTTT,CASSFRGLDQPQHF
NA,TRBV5-1,TRBJ1-2,NA,TGCGCCAGCAGCTTGAGCCGCGATGGCTACACCTTC,CASSLSRDGYTF
NA,TRBV2,TRBJ2-2,TRBD2,TGTGCCAGCACTCCCCGCAGAGCGGGAACCACCGGGGAGCTGTTTTTT,CASTPRRAGTTGELFF
few,TRBV28,TRBJ1-1,NA,TGTGCCAGCAGAAGGACAGCCATGAACACTGAAGCTTTCTTT,CASRRTAMNTEAFF
NA,TRBV24-1,TRBJ1-2,NA,TGTGCCACCAGTGCCGCGGATAACTATGGCTACACCTTC,CATSAADNYGYTF
NA,TRBV19,TRBJ2-1,TRBD2,TGTGCCAGTAAGGGACTAGCGGGAGGAAATTACAATGAGCAGTTCTTC,CASKGLAGGNYNEQFF
NA,TRBV30,TRBJ2-1,NA,TGTGCCTGGAGTGTATCCAGGAATGTTGGTGAGCAGTTCTTC,CAWSVSRNVGEQFF
NA,TRBV29-1,TRBJ1-2,NA,TGCAGCGTTGTGGAGAACTATGGCTACACCTTC,CSVVENYGYTF
NA,TRBV5-1,TRBJ2-1,TRBD1,TGCGCCAGCAGCCGGGACAGGGAGTGGGATGAGCAGTTCTTC,CASSRDREWDEQFF
once,TRBV4-1,TRBJ2-5,NA,TGCGCCAGCAGCCAAGATGTCGCCGGAGAGACCCAGTACTTC,CASSQDVAGETQYF
NA,TRBV7-3,TRBJ1-5,TRBD1,TGTGCCAGCAGCGGACCGGGACAGGGGCCAGACAATCAGCCCCAGCATTTT,CASSGPGQGPDNQPQHF
NA,TRBV15,TRBJ2-7,TRBD1,TGTGCCACCAGCAGAGCCCTGGACAGGGGGCGCTACGAGCAGTACTTC,CATSRALDRGRYEQYF
NA,TRBV10-3,TRBJ2-7,TRBD2,TGTGCCATCAGTGGGGACACTAGCGGGGGTTCCTACGAGCAGTACTTC,CAISGDTSGGSYEQYF
NA,TRBV19,TRBJ1-1,NA,TGTGCCAGTAGGGGAGGGTTATACTGGAGCACTGAAGCTTTCTTT,CASRGGLYWSTEAFF
NA,TRBV28,TRBJ2-5,TRBD2,TGTGCCAGCAGTTTAAGGCGCGGCGGGAGGTTCCAAGAGACCCAGTACTTC,CASSLRRGGRFQETQYF
NA,TRBV7-9,TRBJ2-7,NA,TGTGCCAGCAGCCCTCCAGGGGTAGACGAGCAGTACTTC,CASSPPGVDEQYF
NA,TRBV10-3,TRBJ1-4,NA,TGTGCCATCAGTGACTCAGGGGCAAATCGGGAAAAACTGTTTTTT,CAISDSGANREKLFF
NA,TRBV10-3,TRBJ1-1,NA,TGTGCCGCCAAGACAGAATTGAACACTGAAGCTTTCTTT,CAAKTELNTEAFF
NA,TRBV6-1,TRBJ1-1,NA,TGTGCCAGCAGTGATTTTTCAACAGAGGAAGCTTTCTTT,CASSDFSTEEAFF
NA,TRBV28,TRBJ2-1,TRBD1,TGTGCCAGCAGTACCCGGACAGGGGGCAATGAGCAGTTCTTC,CASSTRTGGNEQFF
NA,TRBV9,TRBJ2-2,NA,TGTGCCAGCAGCGTAGACCCGGCCGGGGAGCTGTTTTTT,CASSVDPAGELFF